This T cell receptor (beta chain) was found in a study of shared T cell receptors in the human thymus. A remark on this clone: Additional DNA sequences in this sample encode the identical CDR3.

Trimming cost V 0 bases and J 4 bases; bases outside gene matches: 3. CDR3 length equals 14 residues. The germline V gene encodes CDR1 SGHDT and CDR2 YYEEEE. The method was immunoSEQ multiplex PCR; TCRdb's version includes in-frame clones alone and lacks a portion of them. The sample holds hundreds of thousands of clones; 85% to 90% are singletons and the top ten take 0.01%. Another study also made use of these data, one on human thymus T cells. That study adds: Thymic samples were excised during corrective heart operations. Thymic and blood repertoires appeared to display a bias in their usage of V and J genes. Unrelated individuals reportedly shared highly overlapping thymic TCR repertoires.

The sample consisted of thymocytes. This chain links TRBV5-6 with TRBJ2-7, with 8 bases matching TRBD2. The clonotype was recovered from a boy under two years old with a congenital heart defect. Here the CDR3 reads CASSLGGGSYEQYF. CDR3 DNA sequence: TGTGCCAGCAGCTTGGGCGGGGGGTCTTACGAGCAGTACTTC.